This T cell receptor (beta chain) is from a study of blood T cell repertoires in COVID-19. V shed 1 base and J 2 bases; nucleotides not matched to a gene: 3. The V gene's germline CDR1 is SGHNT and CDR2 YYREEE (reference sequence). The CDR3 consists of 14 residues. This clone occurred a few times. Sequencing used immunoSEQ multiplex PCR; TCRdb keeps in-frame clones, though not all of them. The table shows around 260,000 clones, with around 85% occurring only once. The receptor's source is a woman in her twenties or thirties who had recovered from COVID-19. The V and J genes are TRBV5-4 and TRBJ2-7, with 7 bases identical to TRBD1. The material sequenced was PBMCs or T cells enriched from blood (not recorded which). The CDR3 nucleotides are TGTGCCAGCAGCTTGATCCAGGGGGCCTACGAGCAGTACTTC. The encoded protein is CASSLIQGAYEQYF.